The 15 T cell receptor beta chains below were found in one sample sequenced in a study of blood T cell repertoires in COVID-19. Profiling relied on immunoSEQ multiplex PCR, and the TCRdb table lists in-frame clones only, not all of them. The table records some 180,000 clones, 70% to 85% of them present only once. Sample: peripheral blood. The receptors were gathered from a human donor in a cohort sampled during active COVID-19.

CDR3 nucleotides: TGTGCCTGGAGCCTCGGGGGGGATGGCTACACCTTC. It is translated as CAWSLGGDGYTF. The V and J genes are TRBV30 and TRBJ1-2; the D gene is possibly TRBD1 (5 bases). The CDR3 runs 12 residues. Trimming left V 3 bases short and J 6 bases short, with 11 bases between. Germline CDR1 and CDR2: GTSNPN and SVGIG (reference sequence).

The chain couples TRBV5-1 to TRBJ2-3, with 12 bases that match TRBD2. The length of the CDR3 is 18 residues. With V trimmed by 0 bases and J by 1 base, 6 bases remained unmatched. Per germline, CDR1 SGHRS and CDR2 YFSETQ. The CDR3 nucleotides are TGCGCCAGCAGCTTGGCGCCTAGCGGGGGGGCTGGCACAGATACGCAGTATTTT. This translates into CASSLAPSGGAGTDTQYF.

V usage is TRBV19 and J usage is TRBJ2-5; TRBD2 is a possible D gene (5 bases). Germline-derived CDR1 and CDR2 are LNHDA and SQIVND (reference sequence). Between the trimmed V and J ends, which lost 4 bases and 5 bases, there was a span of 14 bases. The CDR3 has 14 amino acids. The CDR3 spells CASSNGLPPETQYF. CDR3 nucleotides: TGTGCCAGTAGTAACGGACTCCCCCCCGAGACCCAGTACTTC. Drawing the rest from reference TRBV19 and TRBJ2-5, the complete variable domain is DGGITQSPKYLFRKEGQNVTLSCEQNLNHDAMYWYRQDPGQGLRLIYYSQIVNDFQKGDIAEGYSVSREKKESFPLTVTSAQKNPTAFYLCASSNGLPPETQYFGPGTRLLVL.

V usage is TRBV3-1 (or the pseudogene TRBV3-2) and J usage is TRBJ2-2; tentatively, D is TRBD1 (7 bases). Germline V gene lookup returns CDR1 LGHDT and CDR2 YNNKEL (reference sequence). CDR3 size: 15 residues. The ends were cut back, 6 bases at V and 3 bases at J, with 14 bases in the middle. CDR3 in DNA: TGTGCCAGCAGGCCAGGGGGGCGAGACACCGGGGAGCTGTTTTTT. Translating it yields CASRPGGRDTGELFF.

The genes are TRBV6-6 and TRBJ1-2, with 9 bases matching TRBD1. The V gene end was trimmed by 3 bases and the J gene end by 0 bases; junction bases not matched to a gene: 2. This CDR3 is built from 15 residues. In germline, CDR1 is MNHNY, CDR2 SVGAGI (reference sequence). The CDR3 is CASSYRTGANYGYTF. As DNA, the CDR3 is TGTGCCAGCAGTTATCGGACAGGGGCTAACTATGGCTACACCTTC.

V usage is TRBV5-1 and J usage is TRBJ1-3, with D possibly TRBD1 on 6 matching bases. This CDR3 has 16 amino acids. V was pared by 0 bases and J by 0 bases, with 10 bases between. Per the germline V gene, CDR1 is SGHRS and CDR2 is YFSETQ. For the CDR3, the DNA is TGCGCCAGCAGCTTGGCGGGGGGCATCTCTGGAAACACCATATATTTT. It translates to CASSLAGGISGNTIYF.

CDR3 protein: CASRDRGDTEAFF. DNA of the CDR3: TGCGCCAGCAGGGACAGGGGGGACACTGAAGCTTTCTTT. The rearrangement links TRBV10-2 to TRBJ1-1; 10 bases are a match to TRBD1. Germline V gives CDR1 WSHSY, CDR2 SAAADI. Losses at the gene ends were 6 bases for V and 3 bases for J; bases not matched to a gene: 1. The CDR3 length is 13 residues.

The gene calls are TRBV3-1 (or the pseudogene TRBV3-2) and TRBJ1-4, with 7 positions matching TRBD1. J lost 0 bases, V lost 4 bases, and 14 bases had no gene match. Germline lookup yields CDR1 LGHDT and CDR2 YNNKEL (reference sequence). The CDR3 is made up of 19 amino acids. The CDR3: CASSPRGKGAAATNEKLFF. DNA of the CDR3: TGTGCCAGCAGCCCCCGGGGCAAGGGGGCTGCGGCAACTAATGAAAAACTGTTTTTT.

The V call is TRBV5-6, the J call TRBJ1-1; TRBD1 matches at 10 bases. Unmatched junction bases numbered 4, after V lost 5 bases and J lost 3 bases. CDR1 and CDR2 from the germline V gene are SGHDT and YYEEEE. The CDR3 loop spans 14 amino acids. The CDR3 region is CASSFGQGDTEAFF. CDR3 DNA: TGTGCCAGCAGTTTCGGACAGGGGGACACTGAAGCTTTCTTT.

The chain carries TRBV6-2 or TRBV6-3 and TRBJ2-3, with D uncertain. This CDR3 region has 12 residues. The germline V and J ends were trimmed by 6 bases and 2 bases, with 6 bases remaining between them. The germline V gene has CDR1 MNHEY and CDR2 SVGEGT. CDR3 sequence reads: CASSLITDTQYF. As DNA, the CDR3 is TGTGCCAGCAGCTTAATCACAGATACGCAGTATTTT.

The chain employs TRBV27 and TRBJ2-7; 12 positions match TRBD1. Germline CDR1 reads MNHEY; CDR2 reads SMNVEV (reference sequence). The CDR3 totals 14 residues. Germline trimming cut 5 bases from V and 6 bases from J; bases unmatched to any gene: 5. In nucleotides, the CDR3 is TGTGCCAGCAGTCCCGGGACAGGGGGCGTCGAGCAGTACTTC. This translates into CASSPGTGGVEQYF.

The CDR3 coding sequence is TGTGCCAGTTTACCAACAGGGACTACCTATAACTATGGCTACACCTTC. Its translation is CASLPTGTTYNYGYTF. The gene calls are TRBV19 and TRBJ1-2; TRBD1 might be the D (6 bases). The CDR3 runs to 16 residues. The V and J ends lost 8 bases and 1 base respectively, with 20 bases between them. Germline V gives CDR1 LNHDA, CDR2 SQIVND (reference sequence).

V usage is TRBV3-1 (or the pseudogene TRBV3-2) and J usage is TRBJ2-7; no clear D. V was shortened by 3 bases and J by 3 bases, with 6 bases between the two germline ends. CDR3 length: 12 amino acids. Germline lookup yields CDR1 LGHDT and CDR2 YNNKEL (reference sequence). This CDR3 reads CASSHRGYEQYF. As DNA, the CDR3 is TGTGCCAGCAGCCACAGAGGCTACGAGCAGTACTTC.

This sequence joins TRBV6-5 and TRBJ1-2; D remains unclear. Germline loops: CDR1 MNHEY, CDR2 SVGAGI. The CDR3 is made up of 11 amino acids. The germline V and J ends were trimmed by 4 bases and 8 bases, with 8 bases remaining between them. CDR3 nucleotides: TGTGCCAGCAGTTCCCCGGGGGGCTACACCTTC. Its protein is CASSSPGGYTF.

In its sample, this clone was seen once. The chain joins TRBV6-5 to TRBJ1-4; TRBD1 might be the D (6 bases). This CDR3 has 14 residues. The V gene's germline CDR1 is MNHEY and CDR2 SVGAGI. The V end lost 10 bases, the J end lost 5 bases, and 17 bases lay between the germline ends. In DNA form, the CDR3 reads TGTGCCACCCGGGGGGACACCCTAAATGAAAAACTGTTTTTT. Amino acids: CATRGDTLNEKLFF.